The table lists the clone carrying this T cell receptor beta chain with a few counts. This sample is part of a study of tumour-infiltrating T cells in Burkitt lymphoma. Study at large: Patients covered every epidemiological subtype of Burkitt lymphoma. Productive clonality predicted overall and progression-free survival.

Clones were sequenced by immunoSEQ multiplex PCR, and TCRdb holds only the in-frame ones, with some missing. The repertoire holds around 50,000 clones, with about a third as singletons. V shed 0 bases and J shed 6 bases, with 23 bases lying between them. Looked up from germline, CDR1 is SGHTA and CDR2 is FQGNSA. This CDR3 region has 18 residues. Sequenced input: tumor tissue. The receptor was isolated from a human donor with Burkitt lymphoma. V gene TRBV7-2 combines with J gene TRBJ1-2; a possible D gene is TRBD1 (5 bases). CDR3 bases: TGTGCCAGCAGCTTAGCGCATGGTGGAGGGAGGGGTGGAGATGGCTACACCTTC. Residues: CASSLAHGGGRGGDGYTF.